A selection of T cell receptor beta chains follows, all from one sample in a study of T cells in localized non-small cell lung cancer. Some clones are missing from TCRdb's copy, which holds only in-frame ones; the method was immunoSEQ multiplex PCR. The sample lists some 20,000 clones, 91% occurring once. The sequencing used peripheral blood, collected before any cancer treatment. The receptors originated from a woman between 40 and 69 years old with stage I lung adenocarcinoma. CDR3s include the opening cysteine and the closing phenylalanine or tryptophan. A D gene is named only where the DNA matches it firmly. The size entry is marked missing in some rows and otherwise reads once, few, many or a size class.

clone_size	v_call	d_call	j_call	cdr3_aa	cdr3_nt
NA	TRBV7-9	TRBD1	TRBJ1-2	CASTGQAGFNYGYTF	TGTGCCAGCACGGGACAGGCAGGCTTTAACTATGGCTACACCTTC
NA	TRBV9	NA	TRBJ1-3	CASSGGGSSGNTIYF	TGTGCCAGCAGCGGAGGAGGGAGCTCTGGAAACACCATATATTTT
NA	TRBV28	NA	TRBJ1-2	CASTRTGTNYGYTF	TGTGCCAGCACCCGTACAGGAACTAACTATGGCTACACCTTC
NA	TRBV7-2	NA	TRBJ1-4	CASSFGTVGEKLFF	TGTGCCAGCAGCTTCGGAACCGTTGGGGAAAAACTGTTTTTT
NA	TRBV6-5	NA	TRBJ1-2	CATGENGYTF	TGTGCCACCGGAGAAAATGGCTACACCTTC
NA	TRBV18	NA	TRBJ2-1	CASSPGGPYNEQFF	TGTGCCAGCTCACCAGGCGGCCCCTACAATGAGCAGTTCTTC
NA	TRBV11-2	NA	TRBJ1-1	CASSLEWAGREAFF	TGTGCCAGCAGCTTAGAGTGGGCAGGGCGAGAAGCTTTCTTT
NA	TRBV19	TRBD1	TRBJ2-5	CASSSRTGQETQYF	TGTGCCAGTAGTTCTCGGACAGGCCAAGAGACCCAGTACTTC
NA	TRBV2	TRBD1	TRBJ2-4	CASKTGQLKDIQYF	TGTGCCAGCAAGACAGGGCAATTAAAAGACATTCAGTACTTC
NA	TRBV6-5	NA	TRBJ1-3	CASRNSGNTIYF	TGTGCCAGCAGAAACTCTGGAAACACCATATATTTT
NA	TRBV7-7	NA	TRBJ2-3	CASSPGPSTDTQYF	TGTGCTAGCAGCCCCGGCCCTAGCACAGATACGCAGTATTTT
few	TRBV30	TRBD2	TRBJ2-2	CAWSVGGVHTGELFF	TGTGCCTGGAGTGTGGGGGGGGTCCACACCGGGGAGCTGTTTTTT
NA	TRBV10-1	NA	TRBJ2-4	CASSEEAGIAQYF	TGCGCCAGCAGTGAAGAGGCTGGTATTGCTCAGTACTTC
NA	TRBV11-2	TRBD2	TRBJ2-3	CASSFSGNTDTQYF	TGTGCCAGCAGCTTTAGCGGGAATACAGATACGCAGTATTTT
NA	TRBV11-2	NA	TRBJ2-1	CASSLGSGALYNEQFF	TGTGCCAGCAGCTTGGGGAGCGGAGCCCTCTACAATGAGCAGTTCTTC
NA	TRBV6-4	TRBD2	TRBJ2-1	CASSDSGGRANEQFF	TGTGCCAGCAGTGACTCGGGCGGGAGGGCCAATGAGCAGTTCTTC
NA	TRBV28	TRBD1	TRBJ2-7	CASSPGQSYEQYF	TGTGCCAGCAGCCCGGGACAGTCCTACGAGCAGTACTTC
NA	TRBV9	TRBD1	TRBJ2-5	CASSGGQGAWETQYF	TGTGCCAGCAGCGGAGGACAGGGTGCGTGGGAGACCCAGTACTTC
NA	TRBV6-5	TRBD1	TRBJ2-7	CASGRTGISYEQYF	TGTGCCAGCGGGCGGACAGGGATCTCCTACGAGCAGTACTTC
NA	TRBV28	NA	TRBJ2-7	CASSLWQGIYEQYF	TGTGCCAGCAGTTTGTGGCAGGGGATCTACGAGCAGTACTTC
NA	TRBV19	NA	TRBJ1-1	CASKPGKNTEAFF	TGTGCCAGTAAGCCGGGAAAGAACACTGAAGCTTTCTTT
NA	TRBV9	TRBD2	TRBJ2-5	CASSARDGRMETQYF	TGTGCCAGCAGCGCCCGGGACGGGAGGATGGAGACCCAGTACTTC
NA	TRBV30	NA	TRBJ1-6	CASRTYNSPLHF	TGTGCCAGCAGGACGTATAATTCACCCCTCCACTTT